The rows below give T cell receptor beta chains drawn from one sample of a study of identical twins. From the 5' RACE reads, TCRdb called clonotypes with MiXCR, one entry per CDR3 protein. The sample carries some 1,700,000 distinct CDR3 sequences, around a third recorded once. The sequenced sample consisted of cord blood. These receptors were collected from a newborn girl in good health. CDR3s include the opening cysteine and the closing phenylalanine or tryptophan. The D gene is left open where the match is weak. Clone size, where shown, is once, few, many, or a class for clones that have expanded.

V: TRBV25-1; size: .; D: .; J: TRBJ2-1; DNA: TGTGCCAGCAGCGGGGTTCCTTCCTACAATGAGCAGTTCTTC; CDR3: CASSGVPSYNEQFF
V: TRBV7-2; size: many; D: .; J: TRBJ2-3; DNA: TGCGCCAGCAGCTTGGCCCTTGCCACAGATACGCAGTATTTT; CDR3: CASSLALATDTQYF
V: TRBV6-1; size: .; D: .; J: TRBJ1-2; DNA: TGTGCCAGCAGTGTTGCGGCGAAAGCTAACTATGGCTACACCTTC; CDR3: CASSVAAKANYGYTF
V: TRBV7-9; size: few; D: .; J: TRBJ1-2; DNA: TGTGCCAGCAGCTTAGAGGCCAGGAAACAAAAGAGAGGCTACACCTTC; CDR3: CASSLEARKQKRGYTF
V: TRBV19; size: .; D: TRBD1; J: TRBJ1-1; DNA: TGTGCCAGCCGACAGGGGTGGTACACTGAAGCTTTCTTT; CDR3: CASRQGWYTEAFF
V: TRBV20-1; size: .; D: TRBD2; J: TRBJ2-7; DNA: TGCAGTGCTAGAGATAGGGGACTAGCGGGTCGGGAGCAGTACTTC; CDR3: CSARDRGLAGREQYF
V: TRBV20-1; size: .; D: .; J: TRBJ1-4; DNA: TGCAGTGCTAGAGATGGGGGGTTTTCTGAAAAACTGTTTTTT; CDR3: CSARDGGFSEKLFF
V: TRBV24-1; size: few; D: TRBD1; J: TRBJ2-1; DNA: TGTGCCACCAGTGGCCTGGGACAGGGTCATGAGCAGTTCTTC; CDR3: CATSGLGQGHEQFF
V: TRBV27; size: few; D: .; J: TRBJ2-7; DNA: TGTGCCAGCAGTTTATCGAGGAAAGCCTACGAGCAGTACTTC; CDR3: CASSLSRKAYEQYF
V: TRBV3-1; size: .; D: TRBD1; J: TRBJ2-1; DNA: TGTGCCAGCAGCCAGGGGGGACAGGGGCAGTTCTTC; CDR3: CASSQGGQGQFF
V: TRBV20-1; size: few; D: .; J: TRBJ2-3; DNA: TGCAGTGCTGATGGACTGAACCCTAGCACAGATACGCAGTATTTT; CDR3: CSADGLNPSTDTQYF
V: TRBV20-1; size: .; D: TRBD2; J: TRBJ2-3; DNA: TGCAGTGCCCCGACGGCGGGAGGGGTAGCAGATACGCAGTATTTT; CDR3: CSAPTAGGVADTQYF
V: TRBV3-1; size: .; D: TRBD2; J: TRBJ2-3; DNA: TGTGCCAGCAGCCCATGGGCGGGAGGGACAGATACGCAGTATTTT; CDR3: CASSPWAGGTDTQYF
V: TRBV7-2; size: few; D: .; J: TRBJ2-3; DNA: TGTGCCAGCAGCTTAGCGCTGACTAGGGGGCTTCTGGATACGCAGTATTTT; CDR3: CASSLALTRGLLDTQYF
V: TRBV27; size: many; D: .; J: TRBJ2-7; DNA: TGTGCCAGCAGTTTAGGCAAGTCCTACGAGCAGTACTTC; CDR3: CASSLGKSYEQYF
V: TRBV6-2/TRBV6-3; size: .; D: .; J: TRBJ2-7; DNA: TGTGCCAGCAGTTACCCTCTCATTGGACGGTACAATGAGCAGTACTTC; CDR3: CASSYPLIGRYNEQYF
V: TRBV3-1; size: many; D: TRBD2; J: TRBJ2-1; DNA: TGTGCCAGCAGCTCCAGACTAGCGGATTACAATGAGCAGTTCTTC; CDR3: CASSSRLADYNEQFF
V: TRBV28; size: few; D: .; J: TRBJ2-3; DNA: TGTGCCAGCAGTTTACGCTCCCGCGGGATCACAGATACGCAGTATTTT; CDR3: CASSLRSRGITDTQYF
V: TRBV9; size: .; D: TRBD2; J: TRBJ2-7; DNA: TGTGCCAGCAGCCCGAGCGGGAAGACTGGCGAGCAGTACTTC; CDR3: CASSPSGKTGEQYF
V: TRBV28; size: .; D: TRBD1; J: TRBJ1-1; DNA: TGTGCCAGCAGTTTAATGGACAGGGGAAGGACTGAAGCTTTCTTT; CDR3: CASSLMDRGRTEAFF
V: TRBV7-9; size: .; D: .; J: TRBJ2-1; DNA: TGTGCCAGCAGCTCAAGGGGTCTAAGGGCACTCACTCCTGATGAGCAGTTCTTC; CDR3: CASSSRGLRALTPDEQFF
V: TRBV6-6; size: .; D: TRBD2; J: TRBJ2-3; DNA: TGTGCCAGCAGTTCCCTCGGGCGGGGGGGCCGGTCAGATACGCAGTATTTT; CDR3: CASSSLGRGGRSDTQYF
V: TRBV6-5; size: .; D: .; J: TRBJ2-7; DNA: TGTGCCAGCAGTTACTCGGGAGCGACCAATGAGCAGTACTTC; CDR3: CASSYSGATNEQYF
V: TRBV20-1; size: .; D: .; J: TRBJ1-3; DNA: TGCAGTGCTACAAACTCTGGAAACACCATATATTTT; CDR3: CSATNSGNTIYF
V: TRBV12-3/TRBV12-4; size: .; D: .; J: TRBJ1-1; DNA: TGTGCCAGCAGTCTTGGGGGTTCGGTCTGGAACACTGAAGCTTTCTTT; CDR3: CASSLGGSVWNTEAFF
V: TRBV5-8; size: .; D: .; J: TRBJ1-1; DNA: TGTGCCAGCAGTGCCTGGCCCGGGGGGAACACTGAAGCTTTCTTT; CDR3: CASSAWPGGNTEAFF
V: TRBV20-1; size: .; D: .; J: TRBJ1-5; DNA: TGCAGTGCGGTGACAGATGTTTTAGTCCAGCCCCAGCATTTT; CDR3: CSAVTDVLVQPQHF
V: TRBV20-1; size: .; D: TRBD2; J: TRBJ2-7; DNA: TGCAGTGCTAGCTCCTTGCGGGAGGGCGGGTTAGCCTACGAGCAGTACTTC; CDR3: CSASSLREGGLAYEQYF
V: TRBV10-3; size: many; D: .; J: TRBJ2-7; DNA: TGTGCCATCAGTGAACAGGTGTCCTACGAGCAGTACTTC; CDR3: CAISEQVSYEQYF
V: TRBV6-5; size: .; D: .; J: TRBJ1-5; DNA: TGTGCCAGCAGTTACGCGCCCTCGGGGGGCGGTCAGCCCCAGCATTTT; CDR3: CASSYAPSGGGQPQHF
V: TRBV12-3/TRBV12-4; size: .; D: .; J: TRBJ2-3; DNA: TGTGCCAGCAGCCGGAACGGGGAGACAGATACGCAGTATTTT; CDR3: CASSRNGETDTQYF
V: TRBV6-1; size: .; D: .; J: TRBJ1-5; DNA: TGTGCCAGCAGTGACAGGGACTATCAGCCCCAGCATTTT; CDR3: CASSDRDYQPQHF
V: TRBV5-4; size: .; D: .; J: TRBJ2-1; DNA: TGTGCCAGCAGCACCCTTGGGGGCGCAAGTGGTGAGCAGTTCTTC; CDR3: CASSTLGGASGEQFF